Detailed here is one T cell receptor (beta chain). The CDR3 spans 13 residues. The germline V gene has CDR1 MDHEN and CDR2 SYDVKM. The V and J ends lost 6 bases and 6 bases, in that order; junction bases with no gene match: 3. This sample was included in a study of CD8 T cells in Susac syndrome. RNA in amounts of 0.5 to 1 ug was reverse transcribed with random hexamers. TCRdb reprocessed the immunoSEQ multiplex PCR reads via MiXCR and lists one record per CDR3 protein. The sample has 180,000 or so distinct CDR3 sequences, roughly 94% seen once. The specimen sequenced was CD4+ T cells from PBMCs. The sequence was obtained from a human donor in good health. V and J are TRBV28 and TRBJ2-1, with 9 bases lining up with TRBD2. As DNA, the CDR3 is TGTGCCAGCAGCCGGACTAGCGCCAATGAGCAGTTCTTC. Translated: CASSRTSANEQFF.